The TCR beta chain under discussion was sequenced for a study of blood T cell repertoires in COVID-19 (dated by TCRdb to about 2020). Regarding the research as a whole: Samples from collaborators originated in the United States, Italy and Spain and spanned both the acute and convalescent phases of COVID-19. The sample metadata nearly always contained a de-identified subject ID, COVID-19 status, age in years and sex. The material from the prospective study consisted of cDNA or gDNA derived from T cells, B-cell-depleted T cells, or PBMCs. The dataset comprised deeply sampled blood TCRbeta repertoires from subjects exposed to, actively infected with, or recovered from COVID-19. Where HLA class I and class II types were available, the types were taken from metadata supplied by the sample provider, not from assay-based typing. The repertoires were released in a freely available public database intended as a resource for research on the immune response to SARS-CoV-2. Samples were obtained from the ongoing ImmuneRACE study (first 160 participants) and from some 1,200 subjects provided by 6 global collaborators. What the authors observed across the whole study: The quantity of clinical and demographic metadata differed by source and by participant and was supplied without curation.

The immunoSEQ Assay, a bias-controlled multiplex PCR, was used to amplify TCRbeta CDR3 regions from genomic DNA. As for the authors' bioinformatics: Within the assay, amplification of reference gene primers was used to estimate how many nucleated cells each sample contained. To quantify the absolute abundance of each unique TCRbeta CDR3 rearrangement, sequence reads were collapsed and filtered. For each sample, productive Simpson clonality was calculated as the square root of Simpson's diversity index across productive rearrangements. Here the immuneACCESS table is served through TCRdb, limited to in-frame sequences with V and J called. Missing clones are a known gap in these copies; in checked studies unresolved V genes cover under half, and the rest lacks a known reason. For V, J and clone size, that table is used; D and trimming come from the DNA. This sample has fewer than 500,000 clones in its table, and 75% to 90% of those were observed once. Of the sample, over 1.3% is held by the ten largest clones.

Each collaborating institution followed its own protocols to collect whole blood in K2EDTA tubes. For TCRbeta analysis, collaborators shipped samples in one of three forms: frozen whole blood, isolated PBMCs, or DNA extracted from either of those sample types. Per the germline V gene, MNHNS is the CDR1 and SASEGT is the CDR2. The CDR3 starts with the cysteine, ends with the phenylalanine, and has 14 residues. CDR3 DNA only is kept here, 42 bases in frame from base 1. V is pared back by 2 bases and J by 3 bases, with 11 bases lying between the germline termini. Concerning this clone itself: It has no known antigen specificity. The record has no base qualities; no much larger clone is one base away.

This chain joins TRBV6-1 to TRBJ2-7; the best D guess is TRBD1, with 6 bases matching. The sample was peripheral blood. The source is a woman in her 30s with active or convalescent COVID-19. The CDR3 reads CASSESGVGYEQYF. At the DNA level, the sequence is TGTGCCAGCAGTGAATCAGGGGTCGGCTACGAGCAGTACTTC.